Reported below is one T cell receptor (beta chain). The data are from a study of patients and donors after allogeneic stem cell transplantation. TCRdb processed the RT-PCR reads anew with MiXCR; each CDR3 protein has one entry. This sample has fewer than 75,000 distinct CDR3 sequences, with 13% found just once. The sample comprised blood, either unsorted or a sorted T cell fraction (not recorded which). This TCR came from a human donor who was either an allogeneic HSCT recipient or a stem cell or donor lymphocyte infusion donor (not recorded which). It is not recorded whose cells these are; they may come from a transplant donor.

This CDR3 is CSVPTGGYYEQFF. CDR3 bases: TGCAGCGTTCCTACAGGGGGGTATTATGAGCAGTTCTTC. The chain couples TRBV29-1 to TRBJ2-1, with 8 nucleotides matching TRBD1. J gave up 8 bases and V 5 bases, and 8 bases lay outside the gene matches. CDR1 is SQVTM, CDR2 ANQGSEA, per germline. CDR3 length: 13 residues.